This T cell receptor beta chain was observed in a study of blood T cells in healthy people across ages. Alongside a J-beta primer mix, a sample-barcoded 5' primer served in a second PCR lasting about 7 to 11 cycles. TCRdb re-derived calls from the 5' RACE reads in MiXCR, one entry per CDR3 protein. Among 650,000 to 1,000,000 distinct CDR3 sequences, less than 60% were seen once, and the ten largest hold roughly 18%. Per germline, CDR1 SGHVS and CDR2 FNYEAQ. V was clipped by 8 bases and J by 11 bases, with 21 bases between them. This CDR3 is built from 13 residues. V gene TRBV7-6 combines with J gene TRBJ2-5; D gene uncertain. Sequencing was carried out using blood. The sequence derives from an older man in good health. In nucleotides, the CDR3 is TGTGCCAGCGGGGTGGATACCTACAATGAGCAGTACTTC. Its protein is CASGVDTYNEQYF. The full variable domain, with the rest looked up from reference TRBV7-6 and TRBJ2-5, is GAGVSQSPRYKVTKRGQDVALRCDPISGHVSLYWYRQALGQGPEFLTYFNYEAQQDKSGLPNDRFSAERPEGSISTLTIQRTEQRDSAMYRCASGVDTYNEQYFGPGTRLLVL.